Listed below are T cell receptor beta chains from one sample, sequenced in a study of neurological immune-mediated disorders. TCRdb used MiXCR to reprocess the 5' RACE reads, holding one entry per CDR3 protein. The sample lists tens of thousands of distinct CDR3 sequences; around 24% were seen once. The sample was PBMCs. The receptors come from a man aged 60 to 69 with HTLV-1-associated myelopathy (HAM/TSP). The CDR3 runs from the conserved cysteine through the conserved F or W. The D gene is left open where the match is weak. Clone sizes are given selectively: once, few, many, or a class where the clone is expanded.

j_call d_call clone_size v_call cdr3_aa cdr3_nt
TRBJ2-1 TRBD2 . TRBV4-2 CASSQEMLAGGPYNEQFF TGTGCCAGCAGCCAAGAAATGCTAGCGGGAGGGCCTTACAATGAGCAGTTCTTC
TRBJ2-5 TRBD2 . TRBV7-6 CASSPPEFLGGGWETQYF TGTGCCAGCAGCCCGCCCGAGTTCCTAGGCGGGGGATGGGAGACCCAGTACTTC
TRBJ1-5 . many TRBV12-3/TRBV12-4 CASSFISGPTNQPQHF TGTGCCAGCAGTTTTATCAGTGGTCCCACTAATCAGCCCCAGCATTTT
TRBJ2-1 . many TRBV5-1 CASSFSRGGPYNEQFF TGCGCCAGCAGCTTTAGCAGGGGAGGACCCTACAATGAGCAGTTCTTC
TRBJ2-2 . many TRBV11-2 CASSLPPPPTPGELFF TGTGCCAGCAGCCTCCCCCCTCCGCCTACCCCCGGGGAGCTGTTTTTT
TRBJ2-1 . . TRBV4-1 CASRPGVRRYNEQFF TGCGCCAGCCGCCCAGGGGTCAGACGTTACAATGAGCAGTTCTTC
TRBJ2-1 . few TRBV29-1 CSASIGSAGLGEQFF TGCAGCGCTTCCATTGGCAGTGCCGGGCTAGGTGAGCAGTTCTTC
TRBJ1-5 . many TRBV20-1 CSARAGPGGNQPQHF TGCAGTGCTAGAGCTGGACCCGGTGGCAATCAGCCCCAGCATTTT
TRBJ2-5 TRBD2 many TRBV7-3 CASSLIGLAGETQYF TGTGCCAGCAGCTTAATTGGGCTAGCGGGCGAGACCCAGTACTTC
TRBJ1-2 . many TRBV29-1 CSLGGGPIGYGYTF TGCAGCCTGGGTGGGGGGCCTATAGGCTATGGCTACACCTTC
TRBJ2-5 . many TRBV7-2 CASSLDVHQETQYF TGTGCCAGCAGCTTAGACGTGCACCAAGAGACCCAGTACTTC
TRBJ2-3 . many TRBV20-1 CSAVSTGRDTQYF TGCAGTGCTGTGAGCACTGGGAGAGATACGCAGTATTTT
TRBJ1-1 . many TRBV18 CASSPRTGGTEAFF TGTGCCAGCTCACCACGAACGGGGGGGACTGAAGCTTTCTTT
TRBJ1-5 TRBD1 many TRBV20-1 CSARQGAISQPQHF TGCAGTGCTCGACAGGGGGCGATTAGTCAGCCCCAGCATTTT
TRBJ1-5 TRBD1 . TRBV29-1 CSVGGQGNQPQHF TGCAGCGTTGGGGGACAGGGCAATCAGCCCCAGCATTTT
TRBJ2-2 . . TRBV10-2 CASSEAFGSTGELFF TGCGCCAGCAGTGAGGCGTTTGGTTCCACCGGGGAGCTGTTTTTT
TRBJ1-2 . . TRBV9 CASRDGQGLDYGYTF TGTGCCAGCAGAGACGGCCAGGGGCTGGACTATGGCTACACCTTC
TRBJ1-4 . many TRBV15 CATSRRQATKEKLFF TGTGCCACCAGCAGAAGACAGGCGACTAAGGAAAAACTGTTTTTT
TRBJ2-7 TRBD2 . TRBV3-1 CASSQTSGRLTYEQYF TGTGCCAGCAGCCAGACTAGCGGGAGGCTGACCTACGAGCAGTACTTC
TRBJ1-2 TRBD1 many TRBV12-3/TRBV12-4 CASSRTPRDRGGYTF TGTGCCAGCAGCCGCACGCCCCGGGACAGAGGCGGCTACACCTTC
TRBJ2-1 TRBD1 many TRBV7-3 CASSVDRDNNEQFF TGTGCCAGCAGCGTCGACAGGGATAACAATGAGCAGTTCTTC
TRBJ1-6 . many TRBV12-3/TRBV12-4 CASSYGTAWNSPLHF TGTGCCAGCAGTTACGGGACCGCCTGGAATTCACCCCTCCACTTT
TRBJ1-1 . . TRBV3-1 CASSQDGSTEAFF TGTGCCAGCAGCCAAGACGGCAGCACTGAAGCTTTCTTT
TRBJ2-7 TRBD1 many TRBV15 CATSLGQGPYEQYF TGTGCCACCAGCCTGGGACAGGGCCCCTACGAGCAGTACTTC
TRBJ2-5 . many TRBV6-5 CASRDNLGRQETQYF TGTGCCAGCAGGGATAACCTAGGGCGCCAAGAGACCCAGTACTTC
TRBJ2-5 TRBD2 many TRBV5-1 CASSLGLAAGGETQYF TGCGCCAGCAGCTTAGGACTAGCGGCCGGGGGAGAGACCCAGTACTTC
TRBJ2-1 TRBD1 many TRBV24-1 CATSLQGFEQFF TGTGCCACCAGCCTACAGGGGTTTGAGCAGTTCTTC
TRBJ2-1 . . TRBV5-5 CASSSIGHPNEQFF TGTGCCAGCAGCAGTATCGGGCACCCCAATGAGCAGTTCTTC
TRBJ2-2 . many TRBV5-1 CASSWGIRANTGELFF TGCGCCAGCAGCTGGGGAATAAGGGCGAACACCGGGGAGCTGTTTTTT
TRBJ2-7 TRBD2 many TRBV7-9 CASSLSGRVYEQYF TGTGCCAGCAGCCTTAGCGGGAGAGTGTACGAGCAGTACTTC
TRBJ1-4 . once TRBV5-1 CASSLAPGHEKLFF TGCGCCAGCAGCTTGGCCCCGGGCCATGAAAAACTGTTTTTT
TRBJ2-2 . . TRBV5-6 CASSSLPTDTGELFF TGTGCCAGCAGCTCACTCCCGACTGACACCGGGGAGCTGTTTTTT
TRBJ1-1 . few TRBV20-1 CKPGGGNTEAFF TGCAAACCCGGAGGGGGGAACACTGAAGCTTTCTTT
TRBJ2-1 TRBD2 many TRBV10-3 CAISESPSGSGNEQFF TGTGCCATCAGTGAGTCTCCTAGCGGGAGCGGCAATGAGCAGTTCTTC
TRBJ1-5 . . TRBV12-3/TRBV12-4 CASSLGGQNNQPQHF TGTGCCAGCAGTTTAGGTGGACAGAACAATCAGCCCCAGCATTTT
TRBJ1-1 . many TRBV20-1 CSASANTEAFF TGCAGTGCTAGTGCTAACACTGAAGCTTTCTTT
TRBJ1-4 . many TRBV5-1 CASSSATSWEDEKLFF TGCGCCAGCAGCTCGGCGACCTCCTGGGAGGACGAAAAACTGTTTTTT
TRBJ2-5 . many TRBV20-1 CSADKPGGRETQYF TGCAGTGCGGACAAGCCGGGTGGGCGGGAGACCCAGTACTTC
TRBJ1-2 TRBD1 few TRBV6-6 CASRTGGNGYTF TGTGCCAGCAGAACAGGGGGCAATGGCTACACCTTC
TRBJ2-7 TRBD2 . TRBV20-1 CSARVPAGGGYEQYF TGCAGTGCTAGAGTACCAGCGGGAGGGGGATACGAGCAGTACTTC
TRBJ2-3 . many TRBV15 CATSRDPSRSDTQYF TGTGCCACCAGCAGAGATCCCTCTAGGTCAGATACGCAGTATTTT
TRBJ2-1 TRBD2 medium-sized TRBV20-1 CSARGLLRSGSDEQFF TGCAGTGCTAGAGGCCTCCTTCGGAGCGGGAGTGATGAGCAGTTCTTC
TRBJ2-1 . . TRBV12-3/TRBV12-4 CASNVASDYNEQFF TGTGCCAGCAACGTGGCTAGCGACTACAATGAGCAGTTCTTC
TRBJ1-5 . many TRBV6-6 CASSYSKGGSNQPQHF TGTGCCAGCAGTTACTCGAAGGGGGGGTCCAATCAGCCCCAGCATTTT
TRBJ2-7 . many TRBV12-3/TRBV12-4 CASRGTAAGEQYF TGTGCCAGCAGAGGGACCGCAGCGGGCGAGCAGTACTTC
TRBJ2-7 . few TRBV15 CATSRDGGYEQYF TGTGCCACCAGCAGAGATGGGGGTTACGAGCAGTACTTC
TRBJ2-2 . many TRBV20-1 CSAPVGNGELFF TGCAGTGCTCCCGTCGGGAACGGGGAGCTGTTTTTT
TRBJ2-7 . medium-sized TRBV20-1 CSASPGLGRGEQYF TGCAGTGCTAGTCCAGGGCTAGGCCGGGGGGAGCAGTACTTC
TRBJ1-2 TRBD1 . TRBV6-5 CASSYSADRAGYGYTF TGTGCCAGCAGTTACTCCGCTGACAGGGCTGGCTATGGCTACACCTTC
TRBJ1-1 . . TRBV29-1 CSVERDTEAFF TGCAGCGTTGAGAGGGACACTGAAGCTTTCTTT
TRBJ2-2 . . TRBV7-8 CASSSRGRRGAGEQFF TGTGCCAGCAGCTCCCGGGGTAGGAGAGGCGCCGGGGAGCAGTTTTTT
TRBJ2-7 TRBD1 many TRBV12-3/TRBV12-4 CASSLTGGIYEQYF TGTGCCAGCAGTTTGACAGGGGGCATATACGAGCAGTACTTC
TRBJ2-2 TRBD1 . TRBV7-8 CASSGQGVSNTGELFF TGTGCCAGCAGCGGGCAGGGGGTTTCCAACACCGGGGAGCTGTTTTTT
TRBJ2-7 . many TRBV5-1 CASSLEGEGYEQYF TGCGCCAGCAGCCTAGAGGGCGAAGGCTACGAGCAGTACTTC
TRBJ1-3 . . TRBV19 CASSIYPGVSGNTIYF TGTGCCAGTAGTATTTATCCGGGAGTCTCTGGAAACACCATATATTTT
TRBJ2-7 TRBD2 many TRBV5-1 CASSGDIAGGPREQYF TGCGCCAGCAGCGGAGATATAGCGGGAGGGCCTCGGGAGCAGTACTTC
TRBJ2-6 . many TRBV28 CASSPTSGANVLTF TGTGCCAGCAGTCCTACCTCTGGGGCCAACGTCCTGACTTTC